This T cell receptor (beta chain) stems from a study of identical twins. CDR3 length equals 17 residues. The V segment lost 6 bases and the J segment 5 bases; nucleotides outside the gene matches: 9. Study-level findings and limits: There is a chance that invariant MAIT and iNKT cells partially muddied zero-insertion analyses. Where beta out-of-frame sequences were concerned, excess twin sharing was weaker. Insertion counts were lower in abundant cord blood beta clonotypes, a trend that memory repertoires did not show.

This clonotype was counted a few times. The antigen is unknown. TCRdb redid the calling of the 5' RACE reads with MiXCR, one entry per CDR3 protein. Among 640,000 or so distinct CDR3 sequences listed, 6% to 6.5% were seen once. This chain uses TRBV12-3 or TRBV12-4 with TRBJ2-1, with TRBD2 matching 14 bases. The receptor was isolated from a man aged 18-30 years in good health. Sequencing was done on a sample of naive T cells sorted from blood. In DNA, the CDR3 is TGTGCCAGCAGGCGAAGACTAGCGGGAGGGCCCGACAATGAGCAGTTCTTC. It is translated as CASRRRLAGGPDNEQFF.